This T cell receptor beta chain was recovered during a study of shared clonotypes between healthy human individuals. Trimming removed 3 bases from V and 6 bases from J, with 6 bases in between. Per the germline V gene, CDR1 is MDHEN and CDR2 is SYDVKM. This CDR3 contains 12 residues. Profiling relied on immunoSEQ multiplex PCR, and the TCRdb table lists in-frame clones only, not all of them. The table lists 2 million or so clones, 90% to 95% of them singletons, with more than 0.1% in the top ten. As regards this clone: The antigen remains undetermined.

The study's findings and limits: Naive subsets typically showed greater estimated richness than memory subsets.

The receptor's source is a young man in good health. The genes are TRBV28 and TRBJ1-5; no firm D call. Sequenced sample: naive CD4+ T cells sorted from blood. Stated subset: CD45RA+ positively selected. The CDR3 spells CASSFIRQPQHF. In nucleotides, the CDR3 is TGTGCCAGCAGTTTTATCCGTCAGCCCCAGCATTTT.